The clone carrying this T cell receptor (beta chain) was found once. No antigen is known for it. Sequencing was performed with immunoSEQ multiplex PCR; in TCRdb, only in-frame clones are kept and a portion is missing. The sample yields 130,000 or so clones, 86% seen once. Germline CDR1 is MGHRA and CDR2 is YSYEKL. CDR3 length: 18 residues. Trimming stripped 1 base from V and 1 base from J, with 17 bases between. The data were taken from a study of PD-1 blockade in mismatch repair-deficient tumors. The wider study: Enrolled about 2013-2016, patients had progressing, pretreated mismatch repair-deficient cancers of 12 types.

TCR sequencing covered three patients who responded to pembrolizumab. Regarding the study as a whole: After pembrolizumab, tumor-resident clones rose rapidly, then generally contracted before radiologic responses.

The V and J genes are TRBV4-1 and TRBJ2-1; D may be TRBD1 (6 bases). The TCR sequence derives from an adult with mismatch repair-deficient cancer. This specimen consisted of peripheral blood, obtained 44 weeks after starting pembrolizumab. As DNA, the CDR3 is TGCGCCAGCAGCCAAGTTGCTCTTCGACAGGCATCCTACAATGAGCAGTTCTTC. It encodes CASSQVALRQASYNEQFF.